This T cell receptor beta chain stems from a study of T-cell memory formation after mild COVID-19. Points from the study as a whole: There were some responding clones in pre-infection memory, which suggested that cross-reactive memory had joined. Contracting clones from day 15 to 85 had balanced CD4/CD8; later expanders favoured CD4+.

To note about this clonotype: The antigen remains unidentified.

From the 5' RACE reads, TCRdb called clonotypes with MiXCR, one entry per CDR3 protein. This sample has hundreds of thousands of distinct CDR3 sequences; about 20% occur once, and the top ten carry 9.5% to 15%. CDR1 LGHNA and CDR2 YNFKEQ come from the germline V gene. The CDR3 runs 13 residues. J gave up 8 bases and V 5 bases, and 6 bases lay outside the gene matches. The clonotype comes from an adult woman who had mild COVID-19 (a few samples of this study predate the infection). Cell type and time point are not known. Input material: PBMCs or a T cell subset sorted from them (not recorded which). This rearrangement joins TRBV4-2 to TRBJ1-2; 9 bases are shared with TRBD1. The CDR3 loop is CASSETGGRGYTF. The CDR3, as DNA: TGTGCCAGCAGCGAGACAGGGGGAAGGGGCTACACCTTC.